This TCR beta chain was documented in a study of cytomegalovirus exposure and HLA in healthy donors. The V end lost 8 bases, the J end lost 7 bases, and 12 bases lay between the germline ends. This CDR3 has 13 residues. The germline V gene has CDR1 MNHEY and CDR2 SMNVEV (reference sequence). Study results and limitations: Accurate prediction of most subjects' HLA-A and HLA-B alleles from TCR beta sequences was reported.

PCR was performed using 60 Vbeta and 13 Jbeta primers. Generated by immunoSEQ multiplex PCR, the TCRdb table keeps only in-frame clones and is missing some. The sample includes some 72,000 clones. In regard to this clone: Its antigen is as yet unknown.

Despite likely unrecorded immune exposures, the donors were nominally healthy at the time of sampling. V is TRBV27 and J is TRBJ1-6; D is uncertain. The source is a young man in good health and CMV-seronegative. The sequenced material came from PBMCs. CDR3 residues: CASPQSCNSPLHF. In nucleotides, the CDR3 is TGTGCCAGCCCACAGTCGTGCAATTCACCCCTCCACTTT.